A single sample gave rise to the 2 T cell receptor beta chains below, sequenced in a study of blood T cell repertoires in COVID-19 (TCRdb year 2020). The library relied on the immunoSEQ multiplex PCR assay. TCRdb holds this immuneACCESS table with in-frame rearrangements only. Some clones are missing; in checked studies, unresolved V genes explain under half, and the rest has no known cause. Here the sample has around 150,000 clones; around 73% occur a single time. About 10% of the sample lies in the top ten. Sequenced material: peripheral blood. The receptors stem from a man aged 55 to 69 who had recovered from COVID-19.

The rearrangement uses TRBV6-2 or TRBV6-3 and TRBJ2-3; 8 bases are a match to TRBD1. J lost 4 bases, V lost 0 bases, and 3 bases had no gene match. CDR1 MNHEY and CDR2 SVGEGT come from the germline V gene. CDR3 length equals 15 residues. In DNA form, the CDR3 reads TGTGCCAGCAGTTACTCGGGACAGGCGGCAGATACGCAGTATTTT. Amino acid sequence: CASSYSGQAADTQYF.

Here the CDR3 reads CASLRQGVGRAYGYTF. The CDR3, as DNA: TGTGCCAGCCTTCGTCAGGGGGTTGGTCGTGCCTATGGCTACACCTTC. The J gene is TRBJ1-2, the V gene TRBV28, with 7 bases matching TRBD1. The CDR3 runs 16 residues. Germline V CDR1 and CDR2: MDHEN, SYDVKM. V was pared by 8 bases and J by 4 bases, with 16 bases of the junction left unmatched.